This TCR beta chain was captured in a study of T cell repertoires in cytomegalovirus infection. Overall study context: Use of recently identified HLA-C-restricted and well-studied HLA-B-restricted CMV epitopes was part of the study. Both CMV infection and a matching HLA type were indicated by public TCR beta signatures. Study outcomes and limitations: CMV-specific TCR beta clonotypes restricted by HLA-C dominated the ex vivo response.

From germline, CDR1 is LGHNA and CDR2 YSLEER. The CDR3 runs to 15 residues. V was pared by 4 bases and J by 5 bases, with 14 bases between. In TCRdb, the reads were re-called with MiXCR into one record per CDR3 protein. Here the sample spans 150,000 or so distinct CDR3 sequences, about 20% being singletons. A remark on this clonotype: What it recognizes is unknown.

The sequence derives from a human donor in good health (CMV status not recorded). Some clones in this sample may be carry-over from other donors' samples. The sequenced sample was CD8+ T cells from cultured PBMCs, obtained from culture after CMV antigen stimulation. V usage is TRBV4-3 and J usage is TRBJ2-2; D perhaps matches TRBD1 (6 bases). Written as DNA, the CDR3 is TGCGCCAGCAGCCTTGCGGTGCAGGGGACCGGGGAGCTGTTTTTT. It yields the protein CASSLAVQGTGELFF.